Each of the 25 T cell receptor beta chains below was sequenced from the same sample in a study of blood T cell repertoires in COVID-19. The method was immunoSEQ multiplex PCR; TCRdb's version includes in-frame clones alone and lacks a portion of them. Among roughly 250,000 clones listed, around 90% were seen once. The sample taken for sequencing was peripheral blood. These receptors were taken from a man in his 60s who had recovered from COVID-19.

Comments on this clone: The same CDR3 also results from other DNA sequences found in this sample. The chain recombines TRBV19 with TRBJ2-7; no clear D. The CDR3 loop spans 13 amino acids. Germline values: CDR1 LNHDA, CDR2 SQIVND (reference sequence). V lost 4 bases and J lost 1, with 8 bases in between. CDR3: CASSTTGSYEQYF. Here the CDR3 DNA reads TGTGCCAGTAGTACCACTGGTTCCTACGAGCAGTACTTC.

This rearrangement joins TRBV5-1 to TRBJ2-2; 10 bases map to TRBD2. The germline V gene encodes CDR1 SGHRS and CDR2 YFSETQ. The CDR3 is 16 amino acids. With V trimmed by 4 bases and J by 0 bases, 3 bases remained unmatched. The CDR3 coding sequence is TGCGCCAGCAGCGCCGGACTAGCGGCGAACACCGGGGAGCTGTTTTTT. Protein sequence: CASSAGLAANTGELFF.

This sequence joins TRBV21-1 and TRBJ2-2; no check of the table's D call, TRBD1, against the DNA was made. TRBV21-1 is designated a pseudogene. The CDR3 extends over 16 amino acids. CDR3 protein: CASSRPWTGANRGAVF. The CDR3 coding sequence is TGTGCCAGCAGCAGACCTTGGACAGGGGCGAACCGGGGAGCTGTTTTT.

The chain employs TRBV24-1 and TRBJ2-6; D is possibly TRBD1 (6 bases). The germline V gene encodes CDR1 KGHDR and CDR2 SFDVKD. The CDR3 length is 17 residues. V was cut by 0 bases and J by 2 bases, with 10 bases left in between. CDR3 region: CATSDLRSGAGANVLTF. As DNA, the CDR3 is TGTGCCACCAGTGATTTGCGGTCAGGGGCTGGGGCCAACGTCCTGACTTTC.

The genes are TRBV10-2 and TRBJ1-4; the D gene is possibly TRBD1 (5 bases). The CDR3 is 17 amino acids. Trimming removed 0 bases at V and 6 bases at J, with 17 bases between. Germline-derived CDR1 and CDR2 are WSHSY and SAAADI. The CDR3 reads CASSESTPMGGDEKLFF. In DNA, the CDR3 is TGCGCCAGCAGTGAGTCGACTCCGATGGGGGGGGATGAAAAACTGTTTTTT.

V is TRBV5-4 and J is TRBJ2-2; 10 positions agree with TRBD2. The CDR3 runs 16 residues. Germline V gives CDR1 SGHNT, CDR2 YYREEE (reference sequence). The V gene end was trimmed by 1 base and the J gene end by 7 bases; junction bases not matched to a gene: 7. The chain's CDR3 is CASSLPAGGRNGELFF. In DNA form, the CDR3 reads TGTGCCAGCAGCTTGCCAGCGGGGGGGCGTAACGGGGAGCTGTTTTTT.

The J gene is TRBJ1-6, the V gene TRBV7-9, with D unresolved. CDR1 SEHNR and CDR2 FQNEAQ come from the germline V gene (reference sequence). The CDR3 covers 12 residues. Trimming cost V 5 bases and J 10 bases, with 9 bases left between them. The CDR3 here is CASSPGTSPLHF. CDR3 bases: TGTGCCAGCAGCCCGGGAACATCACCCCTCCACTTT.

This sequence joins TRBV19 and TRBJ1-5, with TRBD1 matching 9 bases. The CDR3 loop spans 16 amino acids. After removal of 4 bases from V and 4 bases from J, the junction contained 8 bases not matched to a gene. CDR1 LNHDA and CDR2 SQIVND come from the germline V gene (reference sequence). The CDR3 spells CASSTILGQGNQPQHF. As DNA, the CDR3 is TGTGCCAGTAGTACTATCCTCGGACAGGGGAATCAGCCCCAGCATTTT. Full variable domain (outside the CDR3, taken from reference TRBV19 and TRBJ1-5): DGGITQSPKYLFRKEGQNVTLSCEQNLNHDAMYWYRQDPGQGLRLIYYSQIVNDFQKGDIAEGYSVSREKKESFPLTVTSAQKNPTAFYLCASSTILGQGNQPQHFGDGTRLSIL.

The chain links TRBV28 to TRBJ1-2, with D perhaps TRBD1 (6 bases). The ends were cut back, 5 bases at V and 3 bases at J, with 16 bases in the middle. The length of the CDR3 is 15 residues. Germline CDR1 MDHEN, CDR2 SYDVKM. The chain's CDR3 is CASSPDSGVYYGYTF. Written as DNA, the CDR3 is TGTGCCAGCAGTCCGGACTCAGGGGTTTACTATGGCTACACCTTC.

For the CDR3, the DNA is TGTGCCAGCAGTGCCTCTAACAGGGGATCTGGAAACACCATATATTTT. Its translation: CASSASNRGSGNTIYF. The J gene is TRBJ1-3, the V gene TRBV2, with 7 bases lining up with TRBD1. Germline trimming cut 4 bases from V and 1 base from J; bases unmatched to any gene: 7. The germline CDR1 and CDR2 sequences are SNHLY and FYNNEI. The CDR3 has 16 amino acids.

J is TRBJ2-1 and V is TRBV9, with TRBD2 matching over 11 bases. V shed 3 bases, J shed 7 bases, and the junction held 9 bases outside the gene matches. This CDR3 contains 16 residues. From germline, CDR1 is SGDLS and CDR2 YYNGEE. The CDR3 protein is CASSAGLADLWNEQFF. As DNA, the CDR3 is TGTGCCAGCAGCGCGGGACTAGCGGACCTCTGGAATGAGCAGTTCTTC.

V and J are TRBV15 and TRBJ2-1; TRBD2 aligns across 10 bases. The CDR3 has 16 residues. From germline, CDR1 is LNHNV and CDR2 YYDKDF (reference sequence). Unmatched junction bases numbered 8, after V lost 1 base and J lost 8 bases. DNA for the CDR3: TGTGCCACCAGCAGAGCTTCAAGCGGGGGGGGCGATGAGCAGTTCTTC. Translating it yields CATSRASSGGGDEQFF.

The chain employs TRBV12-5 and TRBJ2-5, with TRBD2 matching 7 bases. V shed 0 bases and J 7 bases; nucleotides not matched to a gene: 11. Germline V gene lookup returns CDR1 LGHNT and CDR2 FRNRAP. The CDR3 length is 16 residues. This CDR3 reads CASGLVLIQGEGTQYF. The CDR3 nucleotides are TGTGCTAGTGGTTTGGTACTTATTCAAGGGGAGGGGACCCAGTACTTC.

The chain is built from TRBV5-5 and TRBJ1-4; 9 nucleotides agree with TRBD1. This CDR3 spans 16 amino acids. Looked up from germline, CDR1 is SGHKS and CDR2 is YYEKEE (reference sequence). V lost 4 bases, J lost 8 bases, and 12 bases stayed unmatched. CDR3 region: CASSLLGGTGNEKLFF. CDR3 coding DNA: TGTGCCAGCAGCCTCTTAGGAGGGACAGGGAACGAAAAACTGTTTTTT.

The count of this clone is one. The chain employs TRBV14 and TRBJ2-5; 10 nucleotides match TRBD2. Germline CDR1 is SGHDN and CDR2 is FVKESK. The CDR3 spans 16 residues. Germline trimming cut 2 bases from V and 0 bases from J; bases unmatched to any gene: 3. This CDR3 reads CASSQYSGGNQETQYF. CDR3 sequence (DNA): TGTGCCAGCAGCCAATATAGCGGGGGGAACCAAGAGACCCAGTACTTC.

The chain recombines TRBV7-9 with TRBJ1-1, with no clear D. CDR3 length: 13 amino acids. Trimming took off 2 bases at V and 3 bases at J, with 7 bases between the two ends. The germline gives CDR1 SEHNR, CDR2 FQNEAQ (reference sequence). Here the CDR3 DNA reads TGTGCCAGCAGCTTAAACCAGTACACTGAAGCTTTCTTT. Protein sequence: CASSLNQYTEAFF.

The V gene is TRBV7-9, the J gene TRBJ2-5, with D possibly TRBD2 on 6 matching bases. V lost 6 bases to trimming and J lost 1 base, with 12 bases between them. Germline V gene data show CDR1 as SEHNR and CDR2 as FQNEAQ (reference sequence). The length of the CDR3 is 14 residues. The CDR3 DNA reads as TGTGCCAGCAGTCTAGGAGGGCCCCAAGAGACCCAGTACTTC. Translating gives CASSLGGPQETQYF.

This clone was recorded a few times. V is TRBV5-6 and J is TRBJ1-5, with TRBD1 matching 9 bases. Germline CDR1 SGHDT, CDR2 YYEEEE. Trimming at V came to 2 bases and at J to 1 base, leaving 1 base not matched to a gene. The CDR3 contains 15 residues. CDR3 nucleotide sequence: TGTGCCAGCAGCTTCGGACAGGGGAGCAATCAGCCCCAGCATTTT. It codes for CASSFGQGSNQPQHF.

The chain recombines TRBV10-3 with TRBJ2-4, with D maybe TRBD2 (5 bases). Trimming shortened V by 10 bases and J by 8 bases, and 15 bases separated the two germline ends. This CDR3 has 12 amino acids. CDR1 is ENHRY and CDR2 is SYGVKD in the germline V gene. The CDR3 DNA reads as TGTGCCACCCCGACTAATGCGGACATTCAGTACTTC. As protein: CATPTNADIQYF.

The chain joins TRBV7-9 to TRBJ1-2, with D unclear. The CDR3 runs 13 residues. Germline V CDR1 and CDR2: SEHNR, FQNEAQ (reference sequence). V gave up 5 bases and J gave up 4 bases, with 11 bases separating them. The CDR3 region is CASSPGAVYGYTF. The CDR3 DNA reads TGTGCCAGCAGCCCCGGTGCGGTCTATGGCTACACCTTC.

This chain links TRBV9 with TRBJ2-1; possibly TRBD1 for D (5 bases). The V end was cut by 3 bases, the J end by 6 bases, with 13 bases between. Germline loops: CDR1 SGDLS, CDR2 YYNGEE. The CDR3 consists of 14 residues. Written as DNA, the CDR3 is TGTGCCAGCAGCGCAAGGGGCTTTGGCAATGAGCAGTTCTTC. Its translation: CASSARGFGNEQFF.

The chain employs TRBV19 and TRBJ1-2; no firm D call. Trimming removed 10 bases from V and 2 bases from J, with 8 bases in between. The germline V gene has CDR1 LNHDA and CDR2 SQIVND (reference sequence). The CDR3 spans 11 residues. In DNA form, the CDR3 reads TGTGCCACCTCACGGAACTATGGCTACACCTTC. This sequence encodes CATSRNYGYTF.

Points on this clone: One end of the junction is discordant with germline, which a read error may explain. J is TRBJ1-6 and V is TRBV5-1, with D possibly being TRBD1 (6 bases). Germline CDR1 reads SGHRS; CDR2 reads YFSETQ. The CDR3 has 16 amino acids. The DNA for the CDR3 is TGCGTCAGCAGCATCGGACAGTTACTCTTTAATTCACCCCTCCACTTT. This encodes CVSSIGQLLFNSPLHF.

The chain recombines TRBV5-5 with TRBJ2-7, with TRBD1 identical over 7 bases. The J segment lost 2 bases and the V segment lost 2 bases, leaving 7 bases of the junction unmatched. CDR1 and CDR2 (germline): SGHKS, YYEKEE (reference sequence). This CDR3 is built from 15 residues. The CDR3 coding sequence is TGTGCCAGCAGCTTCCGACAGGGAGACACCTACGAGCAGTACGTC. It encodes CASSFRQGDTYEQYV.

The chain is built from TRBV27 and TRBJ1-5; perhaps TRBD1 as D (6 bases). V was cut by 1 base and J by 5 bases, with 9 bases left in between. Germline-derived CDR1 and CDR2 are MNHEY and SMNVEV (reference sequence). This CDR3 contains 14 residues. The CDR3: CASSLFSGDQPQHF. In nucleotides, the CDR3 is TGTGCCAGCAGTTTATTTTCAGGGGATCAGCCCCAGCATTTT.